This TCR beta chain was obtained from a study of T cell clones after liver transplantation. On the study more broadly: Subjects received no induction therapy and standard immunosuppression until randomization at 12-24 months post-transplant. General study points: Conclusions were preliminary, with small, heterogeneous patient groups.

Here immunoSEQ multiplex PCR was the method, and the copy in TCRdb shows in-frame clones only, minus some. The data contain approximately 71,000 clones, 80% to 95% of them seen just once; the ten biggest clones take up 0.75% to 1%. The V gene end was trimmed by 6 bases and the J gene end by 3 bases; junction bases not matched to a gene: 4. This CDR3 spans 13 amino acids. CDR1 is LNHDA, CDR2 SQIVND, per germline (reference sequence). Concerning this clone itself: What it binds is unknown.

The chain is built from TRBV19 and TRBJ2-7, with TRBD2 identical over 8 bases. The clonotype comes from a human patient who received a liver transplant. Part of the T cells may come from the graft donor. The material sequenced was CD4+ T cells from blood, taken approximately 27 months after liver transplant. CDR3 sequence reads: CASRNAGGYEQYF. CDR3 in DNA: TGTGCCAGTAGGAACGCGGGAGGCTACGAGCAGTACTTC.